The 25 T cell receptor beta chains below were found in one sample sequenced in a study of T cells in women clearing cervical HPV infection. The table came from immunoSEQ multiplex PCR; TCRdb's copy has only in-frame clones and leaves some out. The sample table sets out under 45,000 clones. The source material was blood buffy coat. Receptors originate from a woman between 18 and 75 years old with a cervical HPV16 infection that either progressed to CIN3+ or cleared (not recorded which).

Comments on this clone: With the read ending 3 residues before the CDR3 end, the germline J gene is used to fill in that end. The chain combines TRBV7-2 with TRBJ1-1; 9 bases agree with TRBD1. This CDR3 is built from 13 residues. Germline-derived CDR1 and CDR2 are SGHTA and FQGNSA. The covered CDR3 bases are TGTGCCAGCAGCTTAGACAGGGGGCGCGAA. Its protein is CASSLDRGRE. The full CDR3 is CASSLDRGREAFF.

A word on this clone: The DNA ends 3 residues before the CDR3 does, and the rest of the CDR3 is filled in from the germline J gene. V usage is TRBV5-1 and J usage is TRBJ2-3, with TRBD1 identical over 7 bases. The CDR3 has 16 amino acids. From germline, CDR1 is SGHRS and CDR2 YFSETQ. Trimming took 0 bases from V and 3 from J; bases not matched to a gene: 7. This CDR3 is CASSLGLTGATDTQYF. The sequenced part of the CDR3 DNA is TGCGCCAGCAGCTTGGGACTTACAGGGGCGACAGATACG. Full variable domain (outside the CDR3, taken from reference TRBV5-1 and TRBJ2-3): KAGVTQTPRYLIKTRGQQVTLSCSPISGHRSVSWYQQTPGQGLQFLFEYFSETQRNKGNFPGRFSGRQFSNSRSEMNVSTLELGDSALYLCASSLGLTGATDTQYFGPGTRLTVL.

On this clone: The read is 3 residues too short to cover the CDR3 end, so that end is filled in from the germline J gene. The genes are TRBV5-6 and TRBJ2-3, with D hard to call. Trimming removed 4 bases at V and 3 bases at J, with 12 bases between. This CDR3 has 14 residues. Germline CDR1 reads SGHDT; CDR2 reads YYEEEE. This CDR3 reads CASSRVSITDTQYF. The sequenced part of the CDR3 DNA is TGTGCCAGCAGCCGGGTCTCGATAACAGATACG.

Details on this clone: The observed sequence ends 3 residues before the CDR3 terminus, with the missing tail filled in from the germline J gene. V and J are TRBV19 and TRBJ2-2, with a weak D call TRBD2 (5 bases). The CDR3 runs to 13 residues. CDR1 is LNHDA, CDR2 SQIVND, per germline (reference sequence). Incomplete CDR3 DNA: TGTGCCAGTAGCTCTAATGCGGGCGAAAAG. Amino acids: CASSSNAGEK. The entire CDR3 sequence reads CASSSNAGEKLFF. The full variable domain, with the rest looked up from reference TRBV19 and TRBJ2-2, is DGGITQSPKYLFRKEGQNVTLSCEQNLNHDAMYWYRQDPGQGLRLIYYSQIVNDFQKGDIAEGYSVSREKKESFPLTVTSAQKNPTAFYLCASSSNAGEKLFFGEGSRLTVL.

As concerns this clone: The read stops 3 residues short of the end of the CDR3; the missing end is completed from the germline J gene. The V and J genes are TRBV20-1 and TRBJ2-4, with TRBD2 matching over 14 bases. V dropped 6 bases and J dropped 0; count of bases not matched to a gene: 7. Germline lookup yields CDR1 DFQATT and CDR2 SNEGSKA (reference sequence). The CDR3 runs 17 residues. The CDR3 sequence is CSARTSGGFLAKNIQYF. The covered CDR3 bases are TGCAGTGCCCGGACTAGCGGGGGGTTTCTAGCCAAAAACATT.

With regard to this clone: Sequencing ends 3 residues short of the CDR3 end; the germline J gene provides the rest. V is TRBV16 and J is TRBJ1-4, with TRBD1 matching 7 bases. The CDR3 is 15 amino acids. Germline lookup yields CDR1 KGHSY and CDR2 FQNENV. Trimming at V came to 4 bases and at J to 0 bases, leaving 2 bases not matched to a gene. The DNA read from the CDR3 is TGTGCCAGCAGCCCAGGGACAGCAACTAATGAAAAA. Encoded protein: CASSPGTATNEK. The whole CDR3 protein reads CASSPGTATNEKLFF.

Concerning this clone: The CDR3 extends 3 residues past the end of the read, so its final part is completed from the germline J gene. This chain joins TRBV6-1 and TRBJ1-2; the D is unclear. The CDR3 consists of 14 residues. From germline, CDR1 is MNHNS and CDR2 SASEGT. The CDR3 loop is CASSESTATYDYTF. CDR3 bases read: TGTGCCAGCAGTGAAAGCACCGCTACCTACGAC.

Note on this clone: Read data end 3 residues before the CDR3 end; the end is taken from the germline J gene. This sequence joins TRBV19 and TRBJ1-5, with 7 bases that match TRBD1. V shed 8 bases and J 7 bases; nucleotides not matched to a gene: 8. The CDR3 spans 13 residues. Germline V CDR1 and CDR2: LNHDA, SQIVND (reference sequence). CDR3 DNA, as far as it was read: TGTGCCAGTGTGCGAGGGGGCAGCCAGCCC. This encodes CASVRGGSQP. The full CDR3 reads CASVRGGSQPQHF.

Worth noting for this clone: The missing CDR3 end, 3 residues past where the read stops, is filled in from the germline J gene. The V gene is TRBV4-1, the J gene TRBJ1-2, with a weak D call TRBD1 (5 bases). The CDR3 length is 12 residues. Germline V CDR1 and CDR2: MGHRA, YSYEKL. CDR3 DNA (partial): TGCGCCAGCAGCCAAGTTAGGGGAGGC. Translating gives CASSQVRGG. The complete CDR3 reads CASSQVRGGYTF.

The CDR3 bases that were read are TGTGCCAGCAGGACCGGGACAGCACCTTACGAC. This translates into CASRTGTAPYD. In full, the CDR3 reads CASRTGTAPYDYTF. This chain connects TRBV2 to TRBJ1-2; 7 nucleotides match TRBD1. From the germline J gene comes the end of the CDR3, since the read stops 3 residues before it. Germline loops: CDR1 SNHLY, CDR2 FYNNEI. The CDR3 extends over 14 amino acids.

Regarding this clone: The read ends 3 residues early relative to the CDR3; the germline J gene fills the gap. The chain links TRBV19 to TRBJ2-6; D may be TRBD1 (5 bases). The germline V and J ends were trimmed by 0 bases and 0 bases, with 12 bases remaining between them. The CDR3 spans 18 residues. Germline lookup yields CDR1 LNHDA and CDR2 SQIVND (reference sequence). CDR3 region: CASSIEGPGFSGANVLTF. The part of the CDR3 DNA that was read is TGTGCCAGTAGTATAGAGGGGCCAGGATTCTCTGGGGCCAACGTC.

A note on this clone: The missing CDR3 end, 3 residues past where the read stops, is filled in from the germline J gene. The chain carries TRBV10-1 and TRBJ2-7, with TRBD1 matching over 7 bases. This CDR3 comprises 11 residues. Germline trimming cut 4 bases from V and 6 bases from J; bases unmatched to any gene: 0. Per the germline V gene, CDR1 is WNHNN and CDR2 is SYGVQD (reference sequence). The DNA read from the CDR3 is TGCGCCAGCAGTGGACAGGGCGAG. Its protein is CASSGQGE. The entire CDR3 sequence reads CASSGQGEQYF.

Regarding this clone: The sequence runs out 3 residues before the end of the CDR3; the remainder is reconstructed from the germline J gene. The gene calls are TRBV7-9 and TRBJ2-3; 7 nucleotides match TRBD1. Trimming took 6 bases from V and 6 from J; bases not matched to a gene: 9. This CDR3 is 14 amino acids long. Germline values: CDR1 SEHNR, CDR2 FQNEAQ (reference sequence). The covered CDR3 bases are TGTGCCAGCAGGTCCACAGGGGTGTCGGATACG. Translation gives CASRSTGVSDT. The CDR3, in full, reads CASRSTGVSDTQYF.

With respect to this clone: The CDR3 end lies 3 residues beyond the end of the read and is filled in from the germline J gene. The rearrangement uses TRBV5-1 and TRBJ1-2; a possible D gene is TRBD1 (5 bases). In germline, CDR1 is SGHRS, CDR2 YFSETQ. The CDR3 has 16 amino acids. CDR3: CASSLGQGRQFGCYTF. The CDR3 bases that were read are TGCGCCAGCAGCTTGGGGCAGGGCAGACAATTTGGATGC.

Notes on this clone: The CDR3 goes on 3 residues after the read ends, and that part is filled in from the germline J gene. V usage is TRBV10-2 and J usage is TRBJ2-3; possible D gene TRBD2, 5 bases. V lost 4 bases, J lost 1 base, and 9 bases lay in between. The CDR3 is made up of 14 amino acids. CDR1 WSHSY and CDR2 SAAADI come from the germline V gene. The CDR3 spells CASSGRGGTDTQYF. CDR3 bases read: TGCGCCAGCAGTGGACGGGGAGGCACAGATACG.

Notes on this clone: Read data end 3 residues before the CDR3 end; the end is taken from the germline J gene. V gene TRBV7-9 combines with J gene TRBJ2-5, with 7 bases that match TRBD2. CDR1 and CDR2 from the germline V gene are SEHNR and FQNEAQ (reference sequence). CDR3 length: 14 residues. The V gene end was trimmed by 0 bases and the J gene end by 4 bases; junction bases not matched to a gene: 2. The CDR3 reads CASSLAAGVETQYF. The part of the CDR3 DNA that was read is TGTGCCAGCAGCTTAGCCGCGGGGGTAGAGACC.

Concerning this clone itself: The read finishes 3 residues shy of the CDR3 end, and the germline J gene is used to complete it. This rearrangement joins TRBV20-1 to TRBJ2-2; maybe TRBD1 (5 bases). Trimming removed 5 bases at V and 4 bases at J, with 11 bases between. Per the germline V gene, CDR1 is DFQATT and CDR2 is SNEGSKA (reference sequence). This CDR3 is 13 amino acids long. The CDR3 DNA, read in part, is TGCAGTGCTGGTCAGGGTATCACCGGGGAG. This gives the protein CSAGQGITGE. The CDR3, in full, reads CSAGQGITGELFF.

Note on this clone: The read halts 3 residues ahead of the CDR3 end, with the missing end drawn from the germline J gene. The J gene is TRBJ2-1, the V gene TRBV10-3; 8 bases are a match to TRBD1. Looked up from germline, CDR1 is ENHRY and CDR2 is SYGVKD. J lost 5 bases, V lost 0 bases, and 6 bases had no gene match. This CDR3 is 16 amino acids long. Partial CDR3 DNA: TGTGCCATCAGTGAGTCGACAGGGGCGGCGGACAATGAG. Translating gives CAISESTGAADNE. The whole CDR3 is CAISESTGAADNEQFF.

Points on this clone: The read ends 3 residues before the CDR3 terminus; that terminus is restored from the germline J gene. The rearrangement links TRBV7-9 to TRBJ1-1; 9 bases fit TRBD1. This CDR3 has 15 amino acids. The V segment lost 1 base and the J segment 4 bases; nucleotides outside the gene matches: 4. Germline V gene data show CDR1 as SEHNR and CDR2 as FQNEAQ (reference sequence). CDR3 protein: CASSLGPTGGTEAFF. CDR3 bases read: TGTGCCAGCAGCTTAGGTCCGACAGGGGGCACTGAA.

Concerning this clone: The read ends 3 residues early relative to the CDR3; the germline J gene fills the gap. The chain has TRBV19 and TRBJ1-2, with D unclear. Germline V gene sequence: CDR1 LNHDA, CDR2 SQIVND (reference sequence). The CDR3 has 14 amino acids. CDR3 region: CASSLVLVADTYTF. The covered CDR3 bases are TGTGCCAGTAGTCTCGTCCTGGTAGCAGATACC.

With regard to this clone: From the germline J gene comes the end of the CDR3, since the read stops 3 residues before it. The V call is TRBV6-4, the J call TRBJ2-3; a weak D match, TRBD1 (5 bases). The germline gives CDR1 MRHNA, CDR2 SNTAGT. The CDR3 is 14 amino acids. Trimming pared 4 bases from V and 4 bases from J, leaving 12 bases between. This CDR3 is CASSVQAGADTQYF. The CDR3 bases that were read are TGTGCCAGCAGTGTACAGGCAGGTGCAGATACG.

CDR3 DNA (partial): TGTGCCAGCAGTCTACAGGGGGCCGTTAACGAAAAA. This codes for CASSLQGAVNEK. The whole CDR3 region reads CASSLQGAVNEKLFF. This chain joins TRBV2 and TRBJ1-4; 9 nucleotides agree with TRBD1. The read ends 3 residues shy of where the CDR3 ends; the end is completed using the germline J gene. This CDR3 is 15 amino acids long. From germline, CDR1 is SNHLY and CDR2 FYNNEI. Unmatched junction bases numbered 9, after V lost 5 bases and J lost 8 bases.

Of note for this clone: The CDR3 is cut off 3 residues early in the read; its end comes from the germline J gene. V usage is TRBV11-2 and J usage is TRBJ1-2; no clear D gene. With 1 base removed from V and 6 bases from J, the gap between germline ends came to 12 bases. The CDR3 spans 14 residues. The germline V gene encodes CDR1 SGHAT and CDR2 FQNNGV. The CDR3 spells CASSLGHLVDGYTF. The sequenced CDR3 bases are TGTGCCAGCAGCTTAGGGCATCTCGTGGATGGC.

With respect to this clone: From the germline J gene comes the end of the CDR3, since the read stops 3 residues before it. The chain recombines TRBV3-1 (or the pseudogene TRBV3-2) with TRBJ2-5; D unclear. The CDR3 length is 15 residues. CDR1 LGHDT and CDR2 YNNKEL come from the germline V gene (reference sequence). V was pared by 0 bases and J by 2 bases, with 10 bases between. CDR3 DNA (partial): TGTGCCAGCAGCCAAGATCCGATCCGGCAAGAGACC. Its protein is CASSQDPIRQET. The whole CDR3 protein reads CASSQDPIRQETQYF.

As regards this clone: Read coverage stops 3 residues before the CDR3 terminus; the germline J gene supplies the remainder. This rearrangement joins TRBV12-5 to TRBJ1-1; tentative D call: TRBD1 (5 bases). Germline CDR1 LGHNT, CDR2 FRNRAP. The CDR3 is made up of 14 amino acids. Trimming left V 2 bases short and J 3 bases short, with 10 bases between. The CDR3 spells CASGLQGGYTEAFF. The sequenced part of the CDR3 DNA is TGTGCTAGTGGTTTGCAGGGAGGGTACACTGAA.